One and the same sample provided the 21 T cell receptor beta chains below, sequenced in a study of blood T cell repertoires in COVID-19. The assay was immunoSEQ multiplex PCR, and TCRdb's table has in-frame clones only and misses some. The sample carries roughly 15,000 clones, roughly 85% recorded once. The sequenced sample consisted of peripheral blood. All receptors derive from a man aged 70 or older in a cohort sampled during active COVID-19.

The gene calls are TRBV9 and TRBJ2-1; D remains unclear. CDR1 is SGDLS, CDR2 YYNGEE, per germline. There are 14 residues in the CDR3. Trimming removed 0 bases at V and 6 bases at J, with 10 bases between. CDR3 region: CASSVASTLNEQFF. CDR3 nucleotides: TGTGCCAGCAGCGTAGCCTCTACCCTCAATGAGCAGTTCTTC.

The chain is built from TRBV3-1 (or the pseudogene TRBV3-2) and TRBJ1-5; 8 bases map to TRBD1. Per germline, CDR1 LGHDT and CDR2 YNNKEL (reference sequence). Losses at the gene ends were 0 bases for V and 11 bases for J; bases not matched to a gene: 3. The CDR3 sequence is 13 residues long. CDR3 in DNA: TGTGCCAGCAGCCAAGAGGCAGGGGGCACCCAGCATTTT. This codes for CASSQEAGGTQHF.

The chain recombines TRBV2 with TRBJ2-7; 9 bases agree with TRBD1. The germline CDR1 and CDR2 sequences are SNHLY and FYNNEI. The CDR3 has 13 residues. The V gene end was trimmed by 6 bases and the J gene end by 3 bases; junction bases not matched to a gene: 3. The CDR3 reads CASSGTGYYEQYF. The DNA of the CDR3 is TGTGCCAGCAGCGGGACAGGGTACTACGAGCAGTACTTC.

The chain carries TRBV12-5 and TRBJ2-7, with TRBD1 matching 8 bases. The germline V gene has CDR1 LGHNT and CDR2 FRNRAP. J lost 0 bases, V lost 4 bases, and 17 bases had no gene match. This CDR3 has 19 amino acids. The CDR3 is CASGSTRDRTRYYSYEQYF. For the CDR3, the DNA is TGTGCTAGTGGTTCGACCCGGGACAGGACACGCTACTACTCCTACGAGCAGTACTTC.

The chain uses TRBV10-1 and TRBJ2-1; 12 bases match TRBD2. There are 16 residues in the CDR3. CDR1 is WNHNN, CDR2 SYGVQD, per germline (reference sequence). Trimming at V came to 3 bases and at J to 7 bases, leaving 7 bases not matched to a gene. The CDR3 region has the DNA TGCGCCAGCAGTGACAGGTCTAGCGGGAGGGATAATGAGCAGTTCTTC. Amino acid sequence: CASSDRSSGRDNEQFF.

The chain uses TRBV11-2 and TRBJ2-2; D may be TRBD2 (6 bases). The V end lost 0 bases, the J end lost 7 bases, and 12 bases lay between the germline ends. Looked up from germline, CDR1 is SGHAT and CDR2 is FQNNGV. The CDR3 spans 15 residues. The CDR3 sequence is CASSLEGGDGGELFF. The CDR3 DNA reads as TGTGCCAGCAGCTTAGAGGGGGGAGATGGCGGGGAGCTGTTTTTT.

The rearrangement joins TRBV7-2 to TRBJ1-6; 9 nucleotides line up with TRBD1. The V gene's germline CDR1 is SGHTA and CDR2 FQGNSA. J lost 12 bases, V lost 5 bases, and 14 bases had no gene match. The CDR3 has 16 amino acids. CDR3 residues: CASSLSSGTGSRPLHF. CDR3 nucleotides: TGTGCCAGCAGCCTATCCTCGGGGACAGGGAGTCGACCCCTCCACTTT. Supplemented by reference TRBV7-2 and TRBJ1-6, the full variable domain reads GAGVSQSPSNKVTEKGKDVELRCDPISGHTALYWYRQSLGQGLEFLIYFQGNSAPDKSGLPSDRFSAERTGGSVSTLTIQRTQQEDSAVYLCASSLSSGTGSRPLHFGNGTRLTVT.

This clone was observed once. The chain employs TRBV9 and TRBJ2-1, with D possibly TRBD2 on 5 matching bases. The V gene's germline CDR1 is SGDLS and CDR2 YYNGEE. CDR3 length: 13 amino acids. Trimming left V 7 bases short and J 8 bases short, with 16 bases between. The CDR3 bases are TGTGCCAGCGCCCTCAGGCGGGCGGATGAGCAGTTCTTC. Translation gives CASALRRADEQFF.

This clone was picked up one time. This chain joins TRBV11-2 and TRBJ2-5, with 10 bases fitting TRBD1. Unmatched junction bases numbered 9, after V lost 3 bases and J lost 2 bases. CDR3 length: 17 amino acids. In germline, CDR1 is SGHAT, CDR2 FQNNGV. CDR3 loop: CASSLTGGVGLQETQYF. Written as DNA, the CDR3 is TGTGCCAGCAGCTTGACAGGGGGCGTAGGTTTGCAAGAGACCCAGTACTTC.

This sequence joins TRBV9 and TRBJ2-1; 10 positions match TRBD2. The CDR3 is made up of 15 amino acids. V gave up 0 bases and J gave up 12 bases; unmatched junction bases: 9. The germline gives CDR1 SGDLS, CDR2 YYNGEE. The CDR3 here is CASSVAGLAASGQFF. The CDR3 nucleotides are TGTGCCAGCAGCGTAGCCGGACTAGCGGCATCAGGGCAGTTCTTC.

This clone is a singleton in its sample. V usage is TRBV24-1 and J usage is TRBJ2-5; no definite D call. CDR1 KGHDR and CDR2 SFDVKD come from the germline V gene. Trimming took 3 bases from V and 0 from J, leaving 10 bases between them. This CDR3 is 15 amino acids long. In nucleotides, the CDR3 is TGTGCCACCAGTGATCCCAAAGCTAACCAAGAGACCCAGTACTTC. Amino acid sequence: CATSDPKANQETQYF.

This chain links TRBV5-1 with TRBJ2-5, with 8 bases identical to TRBD1. CDR1 and CDR2 (germline): SGHRS, YFSETQ. Trimming cost V 3 bases and J 5 bases; bases outside gene matches: 9. This CDR3 has 15 amino acids. DNA of the CDR3: TGCGCCAGCAGCTCCCAGACAGGGGACGGTGAGACCCAGTACTTC. It translates to CASSSQTGDGETQYF.

The J gene is TRBJ2-7, the V gene TRBV11-1; 7 nucleotides align to TRBD1. The V gene's germline CDR1 is SGHAT and CDR2 FQDESV (reference sequence). This CDR3 has 16 residues. J lost 0 bases, V lost 6 bases, and 11 bases had no gene match. CDR3 DNA sequence: TGTGCCAGCAGTTACCTACGGGACAGTAGCTCCTACGAGCAGTACTTC. Protein sequence: CASSYLRDSSSYEQYF.

The chain couples TRBV9 to TRBJ2-3, with TRBD1 identical over 9 bases. Germline loops: CDR1 SGDLS, CDR2 YYNGEE. This CDR3 is built from 16 residues. Germline trimming cut 4 bases from V and 2 bases from J; bases unmatched to any gene: 8. The CDR3, as DNA: TGTGCCAGCAGCATGAGGGGGACAGGGAACACAGATACGCAGTATTTT. Translation gives CASSMRGTGNTDTQYF.

CDR3 DNA: TGTGCCATCGGGACTAGCGGGAGCATAGTGACCCAGTACTTC. Translating it yields CAIGTSGSIVTQYF. The chain links TRBV10-3 to TRBJ2-5; 14 bases line up with TRBD2. Germline V gene data show CDR1 as ENHRY and CDR2 as SYGVKD. This CDR3 contains 14 residues. The trim removed 8 bases at V and 7 bases at J, leaving 6 bases unmatched.

This chain links TRBV24-1 with TRBJ2-7, with D possibly matching TRBD2 (6 bases). Germline V gives CDR1 KGHDR, CDR2 SFDVKD. V lost 7 bases and J 5 bases, leaving 11 bases between the germline ends. CDR3 length: 12 amino acids. The CDR3 loop reads CATSGSRHEQYF. The DNA of the CDR3 is TGTGCCACCAGCGGGAGTCGACACGAGCAGTACTTC.

This clone occurred once. The chain links TRBV9 to TRBJ1-5, with 7 bases that match TRBD1. Germline CDR1 reads SGDLS; CDR2 reads YYNGEE. There are 15 residues in the CDR3. V dropped 1 base and J dropped 0; count of bases not matched to a gene: 1. CDR3 sequence: CASSVKGASNQPQHF. For the CDR3, the DNA is TGTGCCAGCAGCGTAAAGGGGGCTAGCAATCAGCCCCAGCATTTT.

This clone was seen only once. The same CDR3 arises from other DNA sequences in this sample as well. CDR3 DNA: TGTGCCAGCAGTTTGGGACTAGCGGGAGGTCGAGAGACCCAGTACTTC. Translation: CASSLGLAGGRETQYF. This chain links TRBV27 with TRBJ2-5, with 15 bases fitting TRBD2. Germline V gene data show CDR1 as MNHEY and CDR2 as SMNVEV (reference sequence). Trimming removed 3 bases from V and 4 bases from J; junction bases left unmatched: 3. The CDR3 runs to 16 residues.

V is TRBV2 and J is TRBJ2-5; D might be TRBD1 (5 bases). The germline V and J ends were trimmed by 8 bases and 4 bases, with 20 bases remaining between them. The CDR3 runs to 15 residues. The germline CDR1 and CDR2 sequences are SNHLY and FYNNEI. For the CDR3, the DNA is TGTGCCAGCGGAACCCTCCAGGGTATTGGAGAGACCCAGTACTTC. Amino acids: CASGTLQGIGETQYF.

This clone appeared a few times. This chain joins TRBV7-9 and TRBJ1-5, with 11 nucleotides matching TRBD1. Germline CDR1 and CDR2: SEHNR and FQNEAQ (reference sequence). Unmatched junction bases numbered 4, after V lost 5 bases and J lost 7 bases. The CDR3 has 14 residues. The CDR3 protein is CASSPGQGGQPQHF. Written as DNA, the CDR3 is TGTGCCAGCAGCCCGGGACAGGGGGGACAGCCCCAGCATTTT.

The chain employs TRBV29-1 and TRBJ2-1; the D is unclear. Per the germline V gene, CDR1 is SQVTM and CDR2 is ANQGSEA. V dropped 6 bases and J dropped 0 bases, with 9 bases sitting between them. CDR3 length: 13 residues. The CDR3 DNA follows: TGCAGCGTCGTACAGAACTCCTACAATGAGCAGTTCTTC. It specifies CSVVQNSYNEQFF.